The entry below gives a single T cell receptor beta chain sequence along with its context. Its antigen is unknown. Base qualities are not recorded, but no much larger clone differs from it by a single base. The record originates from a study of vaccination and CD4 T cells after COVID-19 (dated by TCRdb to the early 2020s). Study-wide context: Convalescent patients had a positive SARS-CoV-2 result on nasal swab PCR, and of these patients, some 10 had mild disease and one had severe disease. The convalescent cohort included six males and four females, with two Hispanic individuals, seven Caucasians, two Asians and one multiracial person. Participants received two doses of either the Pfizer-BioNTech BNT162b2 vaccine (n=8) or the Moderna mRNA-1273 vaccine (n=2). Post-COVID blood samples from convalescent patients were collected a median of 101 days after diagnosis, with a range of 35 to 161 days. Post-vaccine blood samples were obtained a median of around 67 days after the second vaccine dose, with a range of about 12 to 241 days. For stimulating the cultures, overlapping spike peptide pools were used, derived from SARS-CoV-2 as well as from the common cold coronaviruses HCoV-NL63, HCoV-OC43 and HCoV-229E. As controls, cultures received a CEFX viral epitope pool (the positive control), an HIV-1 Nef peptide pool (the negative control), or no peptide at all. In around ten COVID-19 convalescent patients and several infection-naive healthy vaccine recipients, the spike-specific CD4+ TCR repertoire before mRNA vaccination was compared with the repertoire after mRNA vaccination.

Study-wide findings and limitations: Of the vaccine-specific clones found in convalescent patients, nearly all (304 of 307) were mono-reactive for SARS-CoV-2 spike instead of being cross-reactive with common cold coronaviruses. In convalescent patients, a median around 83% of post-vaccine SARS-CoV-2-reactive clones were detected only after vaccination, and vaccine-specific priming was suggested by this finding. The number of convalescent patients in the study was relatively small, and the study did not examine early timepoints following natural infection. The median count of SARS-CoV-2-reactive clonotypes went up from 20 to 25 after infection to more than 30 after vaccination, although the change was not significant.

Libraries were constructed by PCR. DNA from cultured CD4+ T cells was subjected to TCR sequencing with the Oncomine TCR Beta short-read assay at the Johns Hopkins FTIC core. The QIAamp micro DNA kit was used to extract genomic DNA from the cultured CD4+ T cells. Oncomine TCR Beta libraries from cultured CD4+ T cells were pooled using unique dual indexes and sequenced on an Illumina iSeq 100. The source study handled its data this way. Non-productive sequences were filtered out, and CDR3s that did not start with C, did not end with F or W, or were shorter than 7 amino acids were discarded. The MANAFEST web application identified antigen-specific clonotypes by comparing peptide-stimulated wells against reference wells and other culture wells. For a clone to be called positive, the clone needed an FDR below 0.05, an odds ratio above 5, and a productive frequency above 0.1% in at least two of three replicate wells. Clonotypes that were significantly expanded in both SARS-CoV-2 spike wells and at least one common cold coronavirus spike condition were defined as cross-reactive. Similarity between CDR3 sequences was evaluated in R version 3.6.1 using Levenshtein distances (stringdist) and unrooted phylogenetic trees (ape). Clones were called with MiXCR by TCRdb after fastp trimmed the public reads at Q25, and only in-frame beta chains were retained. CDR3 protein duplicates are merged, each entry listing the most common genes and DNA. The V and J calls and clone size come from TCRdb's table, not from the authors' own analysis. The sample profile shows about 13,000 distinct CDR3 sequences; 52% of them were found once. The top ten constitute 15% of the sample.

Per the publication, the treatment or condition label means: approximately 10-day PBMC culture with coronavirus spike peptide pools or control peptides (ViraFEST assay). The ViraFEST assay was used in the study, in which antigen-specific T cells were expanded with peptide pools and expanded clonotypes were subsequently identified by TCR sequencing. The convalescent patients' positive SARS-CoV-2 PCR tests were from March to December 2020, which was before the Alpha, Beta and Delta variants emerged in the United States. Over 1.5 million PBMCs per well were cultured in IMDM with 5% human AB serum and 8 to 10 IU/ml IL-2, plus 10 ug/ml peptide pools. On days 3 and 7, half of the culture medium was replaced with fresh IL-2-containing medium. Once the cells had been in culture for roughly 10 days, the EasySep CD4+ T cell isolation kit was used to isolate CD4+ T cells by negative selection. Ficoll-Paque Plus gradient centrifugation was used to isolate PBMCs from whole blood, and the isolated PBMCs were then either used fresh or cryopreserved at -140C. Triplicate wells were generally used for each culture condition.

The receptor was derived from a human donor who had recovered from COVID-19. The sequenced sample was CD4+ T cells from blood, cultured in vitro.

The nucleotide sequence is TGTGCCAGCTGTGCTCTTGGGGCCAACGTCCTGACTTTC. Translated, it reads CASCALGANVLTF. The chain couples TRBV6-2 or TRBV6-3 to TRBJ2-6, with no confidently assigned D gene. The germline V gene specifies MNHEY as CDR1 and SVGEGT as CDR2. From its cysteine to its phenylalanine, the CDR3 spans 13 amino acids. Only the CDR3 portion is preserved as DNA: 39 bases, with reading frame beginning at the first base. V was cut back by 8 bases and J by 3 bases, leaving a gap of 8 bases between them.